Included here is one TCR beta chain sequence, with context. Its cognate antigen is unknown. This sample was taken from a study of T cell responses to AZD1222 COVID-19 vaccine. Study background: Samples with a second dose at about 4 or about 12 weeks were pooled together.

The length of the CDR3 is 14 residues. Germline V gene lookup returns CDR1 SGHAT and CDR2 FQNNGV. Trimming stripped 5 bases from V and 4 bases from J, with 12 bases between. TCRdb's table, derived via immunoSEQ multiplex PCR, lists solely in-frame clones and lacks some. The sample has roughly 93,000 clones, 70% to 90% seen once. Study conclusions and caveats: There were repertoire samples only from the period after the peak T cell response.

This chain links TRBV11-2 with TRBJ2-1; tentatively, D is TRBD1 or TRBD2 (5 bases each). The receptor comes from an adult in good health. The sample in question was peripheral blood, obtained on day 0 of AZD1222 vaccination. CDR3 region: CASSPGTLYNEQFF. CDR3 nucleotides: TGTGCCAGCAGCCCAGGGACCCTTTACAATGAGCAGTTCTTC.